This entry concerns a single T cell receptor (beta chain). Its antigen is undetermined. An input of about 0.5 to 1 ug of RNA was subjected to reverse transcription using random hexamers. TCRdb re-called the immunoSEQ multiplex PCR reads with MiXCR, one entry per CDR3 protein. The table shows approximately 54,000 distinct CDR3 sequences, with more than 85% occurring only once. This entry comes from a study of CD8 T cells in Susac syndrome. General observations from the study: The study recognized that the number of individuals in its TCR sequencing and HLA analysis was relatively small.

The sequenced sample consisted of CD8+ T cells from PBMCs. The TCR was taken from a human donor with Susac syndrome.

The CDR3 DNA reads TGCGCCAGCAGCTTGGACATGCTCCGCCAAGAGACCCAGTACTTC. Translated, it gives CASSLDMLRQETQYF. This chain uses TRBV5-1 with TRBJ2-5, with D unclear. V was shortened by 0 bases and J by 1 base, with 10 bases between the two germline ends. The CDR3 length is 15 residues. Germline lookup yields CDR1 SGHRS and CDR2 YFSETQ.